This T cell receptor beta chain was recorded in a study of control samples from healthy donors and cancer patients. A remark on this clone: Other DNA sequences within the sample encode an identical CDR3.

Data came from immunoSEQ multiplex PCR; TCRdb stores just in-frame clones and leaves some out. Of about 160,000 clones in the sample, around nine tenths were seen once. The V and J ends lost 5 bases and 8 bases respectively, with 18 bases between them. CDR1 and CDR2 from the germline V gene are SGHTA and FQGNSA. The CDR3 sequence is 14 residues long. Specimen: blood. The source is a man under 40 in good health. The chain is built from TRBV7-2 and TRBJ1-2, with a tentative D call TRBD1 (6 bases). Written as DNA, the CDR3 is TGTGCCAGCAGCCTTTTGACAGGCCGGAGCGGCTACACCTTC. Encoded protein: CASSLLTGRSGYTF.